This T cell receptor beta chain was recorded in a study of chemoradiotherapy in HPV16-positive cancers (dated by TCRdb to between 2021 and 2023). About the full investigation: Using functional T-cell assays on cells from two HPV16-positive patients, the researchers defined candidate HPV-specific T-cell clones and common TCR motifs. The study asked whether T-cell immunity to the HPV oncoproteins E6 and E7 changes during chemoradiotherapy and whether this immunity affects survival. Next, the candidate HPV-specific TCRs and motifs were followed in TCR repertoires from 80 to 90 patients with HPV-related cancers.

Because repertoires were sampled repeatedly during chemoradiotherapy, clonal expansion in the tumor microenvironment could be followed. The paper as a whole reports these results and caveats: Expansion of candidate HPV-specific clones and E7-related TCR motifs was observed in the tumor microenvironment during treatment, whereas no such expansion was observed for non-HPV-specific T cells. Among HPV16-positive patients, expansion of HPV-responsive T cells during chemoradiotherapy was associated with better recurrence-free survival. The survival association was reported for HPV16-positive patients, and the functional definition of HPV-specific T cells was derived from only a couple of HPV16-positive patients.

Preparation of the library involved the immunoSEQ multiplex PCR assay. This is the immuneACCESS table as TCRdb keeps it, with only in-frame sequences that have V and J called. A part of the clones is gone; compared with another copy, unresolved V genes explain less than half, and the rest is unexplained. A total of fewer than 25,000 clones appear in this sample, 80% to 95% of them only once. Together, the top ten hold roughly 16% of the sample. Spanning cysteine to phenylalanine, the CDR3 consists of 13 amino acids. Of all the DNA, just the CDR3 is kept, 39 bases in frame from base 1. V sheds 6 bases and J sheds 1 base, leaving 9 bases between their ends. For CDR1 and CDR2, the germline V gene (reference sequence) lists LNHNV and YYDKDF. About this clone itself: The specificity of this receptor is unknown. No base quality information exists; no much larger clone differs at one position.

The clonotype was recovered from a human donor with HPV-associated anogenital cancer. The V gene is TRBV15 and the J gene is TRBJ1-2; TRBD1 is perhaps the D gene, given 5 matching bases. The specimen comprised blood, sampled from a patient who underwent chemoradiotherapy. The sequenced DNA: TGTGCCACCAGTTCAGACAGTAACTATGGCTACACCTTC. This encodes CATSSDSNYGYTF.